Below, 13 T cell receptor beta chains from the same sample are listed, as sequenced in a study of metastatic and nonmetastatic thyroid tumors. Nobody among the patients had been given any treatment before thyroid surgery. From the PCR reads, TCRdb re-called clones with MiXCR. The sample lists approximately 5,400 clones, 30% to 45% occurring once. The sequenced material came from adjacent normal tissue. These receptors were collected from a female donor with papillary thyroid cancer or a benign thyroid nodule (not recorded which). Some clones in this sample may be carry-over from other donors' samples.

The V gene is TRBV6-2 or TRBV6-3, the J gene TRBJ2-3; D remains unclear. Germline CDR1 MNHEY, CDR2 SVGEGT. The CDR3 length is 11 residues. Trimming removed 2 bases at V and 6 bases at J, with 3 bases between. The CDR3 coding sequence is TGTGCCAGCAGTTACGTGGATACGCAGTATTTT. Encoded protein: CASSYVDTQYF.

The chain uses TRBV10-3 and TRBJ2-4; 9 bases agree with TRBD1. V lost 6 bases and J lost 7; bases outside the gene matches: 7. Per the germline V gene, CDR1 is ENHRY and CDR2 is SYGVKD. The CDR3 extends over 14 amino acids. The CDR3 protein is CAISPGDRANIQYF. In DNA, the CDR3 is TGTGCCATCAGCCCGGGGGACAGGGCGAACATTCAGTACTTC.

The chain is built from TRBV20-1 and TRBJ1-1, with a tentative D call TRBD1 (5 bases). The CDR3 is made up of 14 amino acids. Germline CDR1 is DFQATT and CDR2 is SNEGSKA (reference sequence). Deletions cut 3 bases from V and 2 bases from J, with 13 bases between. In nucleotides, the CDR3 is TGCAGTGCTAGCAGGGTAGATGGCAACACTGAAGCTTTCTTT. This encodes CSASRVDGNTEAFF.

For this clone: At one boundary the junction diverges from the germline segment, which might be a read error. The V call is TRBV11-3, the J call TRBJ1-2; weak D call: TRBD1 (5 bases). This CDR3 has 16 residues. Germline V lookup: CDR1 SGHNT, CDR2 YENEEA. The DNA for the CDR3 is TGTGCCAGCAGCACAGGAGGGAGCAGGACCTTCTTCGGCTGCACCTTC. Protein product: CASSTGGSRTFFGCTF.

The V and J genes are TRBV4-2 and TRBJ2-3, with D hard to call. Trimming pared 5 bases from V and 0 bases from J, leaving 12 bases between. The CDR3 runs to 15 residues. Germline assignment: CDR1 LGHNA and CDR2 YNFKEQ. This CDR3 reads CASSANYLSTDTQYF. CDR3 DNA: TGTGCCAGCAGCGCCAACTACTTAAGCACAGATACGCAGTATTTT.

This chain links TRBV19 with TRBJ2-7, with a tentative D call TRBD1 (5 bases). Deletions cut 2 bases from V and 6 bases from J, with 14 bases between. Germline CDR1 is LNHDA and CDR2 is SQIVND (reference sequence). The CDR3 totals 14 residues. The CDR3 coding sequence is TGTGCCAGTAGTATATCAGGGTTAAGTCCCGAGCAGTACTTC. As protein: CASSISGLSPEQYF. Supplemented by reference TRBV19 and TRBJ2-7, the full variable domain reads DGGITQSPKYLFRKEGQNVTLSCEQNLNHDAMYWYRQDPGQGLRLIYYSQIVNDFQKGDIAEGYSVSREKKESFPLTVTSAQKNPTAFYLCASSISGLSPEQYFGPGTRLTVT.

The CDR3 DNA is TGTGCCAGCAGTGGATGTTCAGGGGTTTGGTGGACCGGGGAGCTGTTTTTT. Protein: CASSGCSGVWWTGELFF. This chain connects TRBV6-1 to TRBJ2-2; a weak D match, TRBD1 (6 bases). The CDR3 covers 17 residues. Trimming shortened V by 4 bases and J by 5 bases, and 20 bases separated the two germline ends. The germline CDR1 and CDR2 sequences are MNHNS and SASEGT.

This clone was detected ten times or more. This sequence joins TRBV3-1 and TRBJ1-3; no clear D gene. CDR1 is LGHDT, CDR2 YNNKEL, per germline (reference sequence). The CDR3 contains 11 residues. The V and J ends lost 4 bases and 4 bases respectively, with 2 bases between them. In nucleotides, the CDR3 is TGTGCCAGCAGCCTGGGAAACACCATATATTTT. Protein product: CASSLGNTIYF.

The sample holds a few counts of this clone. The CDR3: CAWSVLGQGEFEQYF. The CDR3 DNA sequence: TGTGCCTGGAGTGTACTGGGACAGGGGGAATTCGAGCAGTACTTC. This chain links TRBV30 with TRBJ2-7; TRBD1 agrees at 11 bases. The V gene's germline CDR1 is GTSNPN and CDR2 SVGIG (reference sequence). This CDR3 is built from 15 residues. The V segment lost 0 bases and the J segment 6 bases; nucleotides outside the gene matches: 7.

Relative to its sample, this clone is large. This rearrangement joins TRBV6-1 to TRBJ2-5; TRBD1 is a possible D gene (5 bases). The germline V gene has CDR1 MNHNS and CDR2 SASEGT. This CDR3 is 13 amino acids long. V lost 4 bases and J 5 bases, leaving 11 bases between the germline ends. The CDR3 nucleotides are TGTGCCAGCAGTGTTGCAGGGTTTGAGACCCAGTACTTC. Translating it yields CASSVAGFETQYF.

The chain recombines TRBV5-1 with TRBJ2-2; 13 positions match TRBD2. Unmatched junction bases numbered 4, after V lost 4 bases and J lost 7 bases. Germline V lookup: CDR1 SGHRS, CDR2 YFSETQ. This CDR3 is built from 15 residues. The CDR3 reads CASSQLAGGLGELFF. The CDR3 bases are TGCGCCAGCAGCCAACTAGCGGGAGGGCTCGGGGAGCTGTTTTTT.

The genes are TRBV5-1 and TRBJ2-5, with a possible D match to TRBD2 (6 bases). V gave up 3 bases and J gave up 4 bases, with 10 bases separating them. Germline V CDR1 and CDR2: SGHRS, YFSETQ. The CDR3 is 13 residues long. The CDR3 coding sequence is TGCGCCAGCAGCTCGGACTACCCAGAGACCCAGTACTTC. Residues: CASSSDYPETQYF.

The rearrangement joins TRBV20-1 to TRBJ2-2; a weak D match, TRBD1 (6 bases). Germline loops: CDR1 DFQATT, CDR2 SNEGSKA (reference sequence). With 0 bases removed from V and 1 base from J, the gap between germline ends came to 15 bases. This CDR3 is built from 17 residues. The CDR3 reads CSARELGADRNTGELFF. The CDR3 bases are TGCAGTGCTAGAGAGTTGGGAGCGGACAGGAACACCGGGGAGCTGTTTTTT.